This TCR beta chain was identified during a study of PD-1 blockade in classical Hodgkin lymphoma (dated by TCRdb to the early 2020s). With regard to the full study: Nivolumab dosing was 3 mg/kg intravenously every 2 weeks, continuing until either disease progression or unacceptable toxicity. A peripheral blood immune signature of response to PD-1 blockade in classical Hodgkin lymphoma was defined using TCR beta sequencing and CyTOF. Here is what the overall study found, with its caveats: Patients starting nivolumab less than 1 year after ASCT had lower diversity and were excluded from later analyses to avoid confounding by immune reconstitution. By C4D1, a significant rise was seen in CD4+ TCR diversity but not in CD8+ TCR diversity (p=0.0027 vs p=0.16), and the rise was most apparent among complete responders (p=0.02). The study was limited to a single clinical trial cohort, and causes of repertoire differences, possibly disease activity or prior therapy, remained undefined. Baseline TCR diversity was reported to be lower in newly diagnosed patients than in healthy donors and to be lower still in relapsed/refractory patients. Among trial patients, those achieving complete response had baseline diversity similar to that of newly diagnosed patients, while diversity was significantly lower in partial responders and progressors.

According to the germline V gene (reference sequence), CDR1 reads MNHEY and CDR2 reads SMNVEV. V lost 7 bases and J lost 5 bases, and the count of bases not matched to a germline gene is 8. The CDR3 runs 15 residues from the cysteine to the phenylalanine. Only the CDR3 portion is preserved as DNA: 45 bases, with reading frame beginning at the first base. In light of the paper, this sample's time point label describes: cycle 2 day 1 (C2D1) of nivolumab. Every trial patient had relapsed after autologous stem cell transplantation, and cohorts A, B and C differed in prior brentuximab vedotin exposure. The trial cohort included 56 patients with relapsed/refractory classical Hodgkin lymphoma, and each patient had a best overall response of complete response, partial response or progressive disease. Trial patients were treated with single-agent nivolumab in the multi-cohort phase II CheckMate 205 trial. Best overall response was determined by an independent review committee according to the 2007 International Working Group response criteria. Trial PBMCs were collected immediately before nivolumab initiation (C1D1) and during therapy at cycle 2 day 1 and cycle 4 day 1. Peripheral blood was collected in 8 mL Vacutainer Cell Preparation Tubes, from which PBMCs were isolated by centrifugation and then cryopreserved.

The Qiagen DNeasy kit was used to extract genomic DNA both from unsorted PBMCs and from the negatively selected CD4+ and CD8+ fractions. TCR beta CDR3 regions were subjected to amplification by immunoSEQ multiplex PCR with primers that anneal to V and J segments. A synthetic immune receptor repertoire was used to minimize amplification bias, and any remaining bias was removed computationally after sequencing. In the authors' own workflow: Repertoire diversity was quantified as the Shannon entropy index using custom Python scripts. Unsorted, CD4+ and CD8+ repertoires were examined separately, except in combined analyses, for which CD4+ and CD8+ sequences were merged in silico. A clone counted as expanded when the clone's frequency after treatment rose at least 2-fold relative to C1D1, and clones undetected at baseline were given a pseudocount of 0.5. Singleton clones were defined as clones with 0 or 1 copy at C1D1, and non-singleton clones were defined as clones with 2 or more copies. Clones expanded in unsorted samples were annotated as CD4+, CD8+ or unknown by matching protein sequences in sorted samples from the same patient. Wilcoxon tests on paired samples were used to test changes in diversity from C1D1 to C4D1. This immuneACCESS table, as held by TCRdb, lists in-frame sequences with V and J called but not all clones. Of the missing ones, under half trace to an unresolved V gene in checked studies; the others have no known cause. V and J calls and clone size are those listed in that table; D and trimming were worked out from the DNA. Across this sample there are 29,000 or so clones, with around 67% seen only once. 15% of the sample goes to the ten largest clones.

Details on this clone: Its antigen target is currently unknown. Per-base quality was not reported, and no clone a single base away is much larger than it.

Sequencing used peripheral blood mononuclear cells (PBMCs), obtained before the second cycle of nivolumab. The sequence joins TRBV27 to TRBJ2-1, and 10 bases in between align with TRBD2. The source is a human donor with classical Hodgkin lymphoma. The encoded CDR3 is CASTIAGGYNNEQFF. In nucleotides, the sequence is TGTGCCAGCACCATAGCGGGGGGTTACAACAATGAGCAGTTCTTC.